The 26 T cell receptor beta chains below come from one sample, sequenced in a study of a mutant IDH1 vaccine in newly diagnosed glioma. This sample's time point: week 23, last vaccination. Every vaccination contained 300 ug of the mutant IDH1 20-mer peptide and was paired with topical imiquimod. Clones were sequenced by immunoSEQ multiplex PCR, and TCRdb holds only the in-frame ones, with some missing. The sample includes tens of thousands of clones, 78% of them seen just once. These receptors' targets are unknown. The sequenced sample was PBMCs, obtained from a glioma patient whose treatment included an IDH1 peptide vaccine. The receptor set was obtained from a woman in her 40s with glioma. Some clones in this sample may be carry-over from other donors' samples.

The chain recombines TRBV20-1 with TRBJ2-5, with D uncertain. This CDR3 region has 10 residues. V was clipped by 6 bases and J by 5 bases, with 7 bases between them. Germline CDR1 DFQATT, CDR2 SNEGSKA (reference sequence). This CDR3 reads CSAIGETQYF. In DNA, the CDR3 is TGCAGTGCAATCGGTGAGACCCAGTACTTC.

This clone was observed a few times. The chain carries TRBV4-3 and TRBJ1-1, with TRBD1 as a possible D gene (5 bases). Between the trimmed V and J ends, which lost 0 bases and 5 bases, there was a span of 19 bases. The germline gives CDR1 LGHNA, CDR2 YSLEER. The CDR3 loop spans 17 amino acids. The chain's CDR3 is CASSQEGGDHIRTEAFF. The CDR3, as DNA: TGCGCCAGCAGCCAAGAGGGGGGGGACCATATCAGAACTGAAGCTTTCTTT.

This clone was counted between two and nine times. V usage is TRBV5-4 and J usage is TRBJ1-1; D is undetermined. CDR1 and CDR2 (germline): SGHNT, YYREEE (reference sequence). This CDR3 spans 11 amino acids. Trimming removed 4 bases from V and 8 bases from J, with 9 bases in between. The CDR3 reads CASSTGREAFF. For the CDR3, the DNA is TGTGCCAGCAGCACCGGACGGGAAGCTTTCTTT.

This clone was counted a few times. This rearrangement joins TRBV7-8 to TRBJ1-1, with D uncertain. The CDR3 is 12 residues long. Germline values: CDR1 SGHVS, CDR2 FQNEAQ. Trimming left V 3 bases short and J 5 bases short, with 7 bases between. The CDR3 loop reads CASSFSMTEAFF. The CDR3 coding sequence is TGTGCCAGCAGCTTTTCGATGACTGAAGCTTTCTTT.

A single count supports this clone. The CDR3 loop reads CASSATPKSEQYF. The CDR3 DNA reads as TGTGCCAGCAGCGCAACCCCCAAATCCGAGCAGTACTTC. V gene TRBV9 combines with J gene TRBJ2-7, with D unresolved. The CDR3 totals 13 residues. Germline V gene sequence: CDR1 SGDLS, CDR2 YYNGEE. Trimming cost V 3 bases and J 6 bases, with 13 bases left between them. Based on the CDR3 plus reference TRBV9 and TRBJ2-7, the full variable domain is DSGVTQTPKHLITATGQRVTLRCSPRSGDLSVYWYQQSLDQGLQFLIQYYNGEERAKGNILERFSAQQFPDLHSELNLSSLELGDSALYFCASSATPKSEQYFGPGTRLTVT.

The gene calls are TRBV6-5 and TRBJ2-2, with 7 bases matching TRBD1. Unmatched junction bases numbered 5, after V lost 7 bases and J lost 3 bases. The CDR3 totals 14 residues. Germline V gives CDR1 MNHEY, CDR2 SVGAGI. This CDR3 reads CASIRDSYTGELFF. CDR3 DNA sequence: TGTGCCAGCATCCGGGACAGCTACACCGGGGAGCTGTTTTTT.

The J gene is TRBJ1-1, the V gene TRBV25-1; 7 bases line up with TRBD1. V lost 7 bases, J lost 7 bases, and 9 bases stayed unmatched. This CDR3 comprises 13 residues. Germline values: CDR1 MGHDK, CDR2 SYGVNS. The CDR3, as DNA: TGTGCCAGCACTACCACAGGGGTCGGTGAAGCTTTCTTT. Protein: CASTTTGVGEAFF.

The chain has TRBV7-9 and TRBJ2-7; 9 bases line up with TRBD2. Trimming at V came to 1 base and at J to 5 bases, leaving 3 bases not matched to a gene. Germline V gives CDR1 SEHNR, CDR2 FQNEAQ (reference sequence). This CDR3 is built from 14 residues. CDR3 bases: TGTGCCAGCAGCTTAGGTAGCGGGAGAAACGAGCAGTACTTC. Translated, it gives CASSLGSGRNEQYF.

This sequence joins TRBV11-1 and TRBJ2-2; D unclear. CDR3 size: 14 residues. V was shortened by 4 bases and J by 4 bases, with 10 bases between the two germline ends. In germline, CDR1 is SGHAT, CDR2 FQDESV (reference sequence). The CDR3 is CASSSLVGTGELFF. CDR3 bases: TGTGCCAGCAGCTCCTTGGTGGGCACCGGGGAGCTGTTTTTT. The full variable domain, its missing parts supplied by reference TRBV11-1 and TRBJ2-2, is EAEVAQSPRYKITEKSQAVAFWCDPISGHATLYWYRQILGQGPELLVQFQDESVVDDSQLPKDRFSAERLKGVDSTLKIQPAELGDSAMYLCASSSLVGTGELFFGEGSRLTVL.

This sequence joins TRBV7-9 and TRBJ2-2; the D is unclear. The CDR3 has 13 amino acids. V was shortened by 1 base and J by 3 bases, with 3 bases between the two germline ends. Looked up from germline, CDR1 is SEHNR and CDR2 is FQNEAQ (reference sequence). In nucleotides, the CDR3 is TGTGCCAGCAGCTTAGGGGACACCGGGGAGCTGTTTTTT. Protein product: CASSLGDTGELFF. The whole variable domain, filled in from reference TRBV7-9 and TRBJ2-2, reads DTGVSQNPRHKITKRGQNVTFRCDPISEHNRLYWYRQTLGQGPEFLTYFQNEAQLEKSRLLSDRFSAERPKGSFSTLEIQRTEQGDSAMYLCASSLGDTGELFFGEGSRLTVL.

This clone has a single count. The chain joins TRBV6-5 to TRBJ1-1; D gene uncertain. With 8 bases removed from V and 4 bases from J, the gap between germline ends came to 8 bases. Germline-derived CDR1 and CDR2 are MNHEY and SVGAGI. CDR3 length equals 11 residues. The CDR3 coding sequence is TGTGCCAGCGGTCTGAGCACTGAAGCTTTCTTT. Its translation is CASGLSTEAFF.

The chain has TRBV5-1 and TRBJ1-2; a possible D gene is TRBD1 (6 bases). V was trimmed by 1 base and J by 6 bases, leaving 10 bases between them. This CDR3 has 13 amino acids. Per germline, CDR1 SGHRS and CDR2 YFSETQ. The CDR3 loop is CASSLMGADGYTF. Written as DNA, the CDR3 is TGCGCCAGCAGCTTGATGGGGGCGGATGGCTACACCTTC.

The V gene is TRBV19, the J gene TRBJ1-5; D remains unclear. The CDR3 is 13 amino acids. V gave up 4 bases and J gave up 7 bases, with 11 bases separating them. The germline gives CDR1 LNHDA, CDR2 SQIVND (reference sequence). This chain's CDR3 is CASSTLLSQPQHF. CDR3 nucleotides: TGTGCCAGTAGTACCCTACTGAGCCAGCCCCAGCATTTT.

A remark on this clone: This same CDR3 is encoded by further DNA sequences in the sample. The chain employs TRBV4-3 and TRBJ2-3; the D is unclear. This CDR3 has 12 residues. V was clipped by 1 base and J by 4 bases, with 3 bases between them. Germline loops: CDR1 LGHNA, CDR2 YSLEER. The CDR3 sequence: CASSQGADTQYF. The CDR3 DNA sequence: TGCGCCAGCAGCCAAGGGGCAGATACGCAGTATTTT.

The chain uses TRBV2 and TRBJ2-3, with a possible D match to TRBD2 (6 bases). The CDR3 is 14 residues long. From germline, CDR1 is SNHLY and CDR2 FYNNEI. Trimming stripped 8 bases from V and 8 bases from J, with 20 bases between. The CDR3, as DNA: TGTGCCAGCTCCCGGGACTCTGACTTAGCTACGCAGTATTTT. Translating it yields CASSRDSDLATQYF.

This rearrangement joins TRBV29-1 to TRBJ1-5; D possibly corresponds to TRBD1 (6 bases). CDR3 length: 17 amino acids. The germline V gene has CDR1 SQVTM and CDR2 ANQGSEA. Deletions cut 4 bases from V and 4 bases from J, with 23 bases between. The CDR3 DNA follows: TGCAGCGTTGTAGAACTCCCCCTGCGGGGGCTTAATCAGCCCCAGCATTTT. This encodes CSVVELPLRGLNQPQHF.

This clone was observed many times. The chain carries TRBV5-1 and TRBJ1-1; D remains unclear. The V gene lost 0 bases and the J gene lost 8 bases, with 11 bases spanning the gap. CDR3 length: 13 amino acids. Germline-derived CDR1 and CDR2 are SGHRS and YFSETQ. CDR3 sequence reads: CASSLGQPNEAFF. The CDR3 DNA reads TGCGCCAGCAGCTTGGGGCAGCCTAACGAAGCTTTCTTT. The entire variable domain, with the rest obtained from reference TRBV5-1 and TRBJ1-1, is as follows: KAGVTQTPRYLIKTRGQQVTLSCSPISGHRSVSWYQQTPGQGLQFLFEYFSETQRNKGNFPGRFSGRQFSNSRSEMNVSTLELGDSALYLCASSLGQPNEAFFGQGTRLTVV.

The chain joins TRBV5-1 to TRBJ1-2; no definite D call. Trimming removed 4 bases at V and 4 bases at J, with 17 bases between. Germline-derived CDR1 and CDR2 are SGHRS and YFSETQ. The CDR3 contains 15 residues. This chain's CDR3 is CASSPGLGSGYGYTF. CDR3 coding DNA: TGCGCCAGCAGCCCGGGGTTAGGGAGCGGCTATGGCTACACCTTC.

The chain recombines TRBV6-5 with TRBJ1-1, with D uncertain. Germline V gives CDR1 MNHEY, CDR2 SVGAGI. This CDR3 comprises 13 residues. V gave up 5 bases and J gave up 0 bases, with 7 bases separating them. The CDR3 region has the DNA TGTGCCAGCAGTCCCGGGATGAACACTGAAGCTTTCTTT. Amino acids: CASSPGMNTEAFF.

V usage is TRBV7-9 and J usage is TRBJ2-6; D is perhaps TRBD1 (5 bases). Germline V gene lookup returns CDR1 SEHNR and CDR2 FQNEAQ (reference sequence). Trimming took 5 bases from V and 5 from J, leaving 13 bases between them. The length of the CDR3 is 15 residues. The CDR3 reads CASSVRGARANVLTF. As DNA, the CDR3 is TGTGCCAGCAGCGTCCGTGGGGCTAGGGCCAACGTCCTGACTTTC.

The chain is built from TRBV5-1 and TRBJ1-4, with unresolved D. Germline lookup yields CDR1 SGHRS and CDR2 YFSETQ. Trimming left V 1 base short and J 0 bases short, with 4 bases between. The CDR3 has 14 amino acids. The CDR3 spells CASSLTATNEKLFF. The DNA of the CDR3 is TGCGCCAGCAGCTTGACAGCAACTAATGAAAAACTGTTTTTT.

V and J are TRBV19 and TRBJ2-7, with D uncertain. V lost 5 bases and J 0 bases, leaving 17 bases between the germline ends. This CDR3 is 16 amino acids long. Germline assignment: CDR1 LNHDA and CDR2 SQIVND (reference sequence). The CDR3 region has the DNA TGTGCCAGTAGTGATCCGGGTAGACATGCCTCCTACGAGCAGTACTTC. Protein: CASSDPGRHASYEQYF.

The genes are TRBV7-8 and TRBJ2-1, with TRBD1 identical over 7 bases. This CDR3 contains 16 residues. The V and J ends lost 5 bases and 0 bases, in that order; junction bases with no gene match: 7. Germline CDR1 reads SGHVS; CDR2 reads FQNEAQ. CDR3 region: CASSPRTGSSYNEQFF. Here the CDR3 DNA reads TGTGCCAGCAGCCCCCGGACAGGAAGCTCCTACAATGAGCAGTTCTTC.

V gene TRBV7-9 combines with J gene TRBJ1-2; TRBD1 might be the D (6 bases). Germline assignment: CDR1 SEHNR and CDR2 FQNEAQ (reference sequence). This CDR3 has 14 residues. Trimming pared 0 bases from V and 3 bases from J, leaving 8 bases between. CDR3 coding DNA: TGTGCCAGCAGCTTAGCCCCAGGGGACTATGGCTACACCTTC. Protein sequence: CASSLAPGDYGYTF.

The V and J genes are TRBV14 and TRBJ2-1; 8 bases align to TRBD2. Germline loops: CDR1 SGHDN, CDR2 FVKESK. With 4 bases clipped from V and 12 bases from J, the junction kept 14 bases outside the gene matches. The CDR3 sequence is 15 residues long. The CDR3 spells CASSPQGLVFWGQFF. The CDR3 bases are TGTGCCAGCAGCCCCCAGGGACTAGTATTCTGGGGGCAGTTCTTC. The variable domain in full, completed from reference TRBV14 and TRBJ2-1, reads EAGVTQFPSHSVIEKGQTVTLRCDPISGHDNLYWYRRVMGKEIKFLLHFVKESKQDESGMPNNRFLAERTGGTYSTLKVQPAELEDSGVYFCASSPQGLVFWGQFFGPGTRLTVL.

A single count supports this clone. The rearrangement joins TRBV28 to TRBJ1-1, with a tentative D call TRBD1 (6 bases). The length of the CDR3 is 13 residues. Germline V gives CDR1 MDHEN, CDR2 SYDVKM. V lost 7 bases and J 7 bases, leaving 16 bases between the germline ends. The chain's CDR3 is CASTRQGWREAFF. The CDR3 region has the DNA TGTGCCAGCACCAGGCAGGGGTGGCGTGAAGCTTTCTTT. Full variable domain (missing parts from reference TRBV28 and TRBJ1-1): DVKVTQSSRYLVKRTGEKVFLECVQDMDHENMFWYRQDPGLGLRLIYFSYDVKMKEKGDIPEGYSVSREKKERFSLILESASTNQTSMYLCASTRQGWREAFFGQGTRLTVV.